The next 32 T cell receptor beta chains were all read from a single sample in a study of blood T cell repertoires in COVID-19. Profiling relied on immunoSEQ multiplex PCR, and the TCRdb table lists in-frame clones only, not all of them. The sample records over 250,000 clones, 80% to 95% being singletons. The sequenced material came from PBMCs or T cells enriched from blood (not recorded which). The receptors were gathered from a young woman who had recovered from COVID-19.

The rearrangement uses TRBV9 and TRBJ1-2; D perhaps matches TRBD1 (5 bases). The length of the CDR3 is 14 residues. V gave up 0 bases and J gave up 9 bases, with 15 bases separating them. Per germline, CDR1 SGDLS and CDR2 YYNGEE. The CDR3 reads CASSVDPRALSYTF. The CDR3 nucleotides read TGTGCCAGCAGCGTAGACCCCAGGGCTTTGAGCTACACCTTC.

V usage is TRBV2 and J usage is TRBJ1-4, with 9 bases matching TRBD1. V dropped 6 bases and J dropped 8; count of bases not matched to a gene: 7. Germline V gene lookup returns CDR1 SNHLY and CDR2 FYNNEI. The CDR3 has 14 amino acids. This CDR3 reads CASSPGQGSEKLFF. CDR3 sequence (DNA): TGTGCCAGCAGCCCGGGACAGGGTTCCGAAAAACTGTTTTTT.

This clone was observed once. This rearrangement joins TRBV7-9 to TRBJ1-5; no firm D call. CDR3 size: 12 residues. Per germline, CDR1 SEHNR and CDR2 FQNEAQ (reference sequence). Trimming cost V 1 base and J 7 bases, with 5 bases left between them. This CDR3 is CASSLDGQPQHF. CDR3 coding DNA: TGTGCCAGCAGCTTAGACGGGCAGCCCCAGCATTTT.

The chain recombines TRBV19 with TRBJ2-2, with D maybe TRBD2 (5 bases). V was cut by 5 bases and J by 8 bases, with 6 bases left in between. This CDR3 comprises 11 residues. Germline lookup yields CDR1 LNHDA and CDR2 SQIVND (reference sequence). In nucleotides, the CDR3 is TGTGCCAGTAGTCGGGGAGGGGAGCTGTTTTTT. Encoded protein: CASSRGGELFF.

This clone was observed a single time. The chain employs TRBV19 and TRBJ1-1; D perhaps matches TRBD1 (6 bases). The CDR3 sequence is 16 residues long. V dropped 3 bases and J dropped 5 bases, with 19 bases sitting between them. Per the germline V gene, CDR1 is LNHDA and CDR2 is SQIVND (reference sequence). CDR3 protein: CASSMIGGGGITEAFF. CDR3 nucleotides: TGTGCCAGTAGTATGATCGGGGGCGGGGGCATTACTGAAGCTTTCTTT.

The rearrangement links TRBV10-3 to TRBJ2-2; 7 nucleotides line up with TRBD1. The CDR3 is 16 residues long. The J segment lost 0 bases and the V segment lost 4 bases, leaving 5 bases of the junction unmatched. The V gene's germline CDR1 is ENHRY and CDR2 SYGVKD. The DNA for the CDR3 is TGTGCCATCAGTGGGGCAGGGACAGCGAACACCGGGGAGCTGTTTTTT. Translating gives CAISGAGTANTGELFF.

DNA of the CDR3: TGTGCCAGCAGTGGCGCTAGCGGCTACAATGAGCAGTTCTTC. Protein: CASSGASGYNEQFF. J is TRBJ2-1 and V is TRBV2; 7 bases are a match to TRBD2. V lost 4 bases and J lost 3; bases outside the gene matches: 3. Germline values: CDR1 SNHLY, CDR2 FYNNEI. The CDR3 has 14 amino acids.

The chain couples TRBV7-8 to TRBJ2-1; 7 bases are shared with TRBD2. The CDR3 loop spans 17 amino acids. Germline V gene lookup returns CDR1 SGHVS and CDR2 FQNEAQ. V shed 0 bases and J 0 bases; nucleotides not matched to a gene: 5. In DNA form, the CDR3 reads TGTGCCAGCAGCTTAGCACTAGCGATCAGCTCCTACAATGAGCAGTTCTTC. Amino acids: CASSLALAISSYNEQFF. Using reference TRBV7-8 and TRBJ2-1 for the parts outside the CDR3, the full variable domain is GAGVSQSPRYKVAKRGQDVALRCDPISGHVSLFWYQQALGQGPEFLTYFQNEAQLDKSGLPSDRFFAERPEGSVSTLKIQRTQQEDSAVYLCASSLALAISSYNEQFFGPGTRLTVL.

J is TRBJ2-2 and V is TRBV29-1; D might be TRBD2 (6 bases). Deletions cut 7 bases from V and 6 bases from J, with 9 bases between. CDR3 length equals 11 residues. Germline assignment: CDR1 SQVTM and CDR2 ANQGSEA. CDR3 nucleotides: TGCAGCGGTTCTAGCGCCGGGGAGCTGTTTTTT. Its protein is CSGSSAGELFF.

This rearrangement joins TRBV18 to TRBJ2-5, with TRBD2 matching over 11 bases. The CDR3 is 16 amino acids. Trimming cost V 4 bases and J 4 bases; bases outside gene matches: 8. CDR1 and CDR2 (germline): KGHSH, LQKENI. CDR3 loop: CASSLATSGSRETQYF. The CDR3 DNA is TGTGCCAGCTCACTTGCCACTAGCGGGAGTAGAGAGACCCAGTACTTC.

The sample holds one count of this clone. The rearrangement links TRBV7-2 to TRBJ1-5; D uncertain. This CDR3 is built from 13 residues. Trimming removed 4 bases at V and 6 bases at J, with 10 bases between. Germline loops: CDR1 SGHTA, CDR2 FQGNSA. This CDR3 reads CASSSDTFQPQHF. As DNA, the CDR3 is TGTGCCAGCAGCTCCGATACATTTCAGCCCCAGCATTTT.

V usage is TRBV4-2 and J usage is TRBJ2-1, with 10 nucleotides matching TRBD2. Germline assignment: CDR1 LGHNA and CDR2 YNFKEQ. The CDR3 length is 18 residues. Trimming took 1 base from V and 3 from J; bases not matched to a gene: 9. The CDR3 region is CASSQGQVRTSGYNEQFF. The CDR3 DNA reads as TGTGCCAGCAGCCAAGGCCAAGTAAGGACTAGCGGCTACAATGAGCAGTTCTTC.

This chain connects TRBV27 to TRBJ1-2, with 8 bases fitting TRBD1. Germline CDR1 is MNHEY and CDR2 is SMNVEV (reference sequence). Trimming cost V 0 bases and J 5 bases; bases outside gene matches: 2. The CDR3 covers 14 residues. CDR3 region: CASSLSRTGYGYTF. CDR3 nucleotides: TGTGCCAGCAGTTTATCCCGGACAGGGTATGGCTACACCTTC.

CDR3 nucleotides: TGTGCCAGCTCACCGGTCGCTAGCGGGTTTTACGAGCAGTACTTC. Its translation is CASSPVASGFYEQYF. This rearrangement joins TRBV18 to TRBJ2-7, with 8 nucleotides matching TRBD2. This CDR3 has 15 residues. The V segment lost 3 bases and the J segment 4 bases; nucleotides outside the gene matches: 8. CDR1 and CDR2 from the germline V gene are KGHSH and LQKENI.

V is TRBV24-1 and J is TRBJ1-5, with a possible D match to TRBD1 (5 bases). The CDR3 has 16 residues. Trimming pared 1 base from V and 1 base from J, leaving 10 bases between. Germline V lookup: CDR1 KGHDR, CDR2 SFDVKD. Here the CDR3 DNA reads TGTGCCACCAGTGATTTCCCCAGGGCGAGCAATCAGCCCCAGCATTTT. This codes for CATSDFPRASNQPQHF.

V is TRBV14 and J is TRBJ2-1, with a tentative D call TRBD1 (6 bases). V was cut by 0 bases and J by 15 bases, with 18 bases left in between. The CDR3 is 14 residues long. In germline, CDR1 is SGHDN, CDR2 FVKESK. CDR3 amino acids: CASSQDGSSGVPFF. CDR3 nucleotides: TGTGCCAGCAGCCAAGATGGTAGTTCAGGGGTACCGTTCTTC. The whole variable domain, filled in from reference TRBV14 and TRBJ2-1, reads EAGVTQFPSHSVIEKGQTVTLRCDPISGHDNLYWYRRVMGKEIKFLLHFVKESKQDESGMPNNRFLAERTGGTYSTLKVQPAELEDSGVYFCASSQDGSSGVPFFGPGTRLTVL.

The chain combines TRBV28 with TRBJ1-1; 8 nucleotides agree with TRBD1. Trimming took 6 bases from V and 1 from J; bases not matched to a gene: 4. The CDR3 is 14 amino acids. The V gene's germline CDR1 is MDHEN and CDR2 SYDVKM. The chain's CDR3 is CASRSGTGNTEAFF. The CDR3 region has the DNA TGTGCCAGCAGATCCGGGACAGGGAACACTGAAGCTTTCTTT.

The V call is TRBV27, the J call TRBJ1-1, with 7 bases matching TRBD1. V gave up 9 bases and J gave up 1 base; unmatched junction bases: 5. The CDR3 has 13 residues. Per germline, CDR1 MNHEY and CDR2 SMNVEV (reference sequence). The CDR3 nucleotides read TGTGCCAGTGGGGACAGCCCGAACACTGAAGCTTTCTTT. Its translation is CASGDSPNTEAFF.

CDR3 protein: CASSFPTANTEAFF. For the CDR3, the DNA is TGTGCCAGCAGCTTCCCGACAGCGAACACTGAAGCTTTCTTT. This rearrangement joins TRBV5-6 to TRBJ1-1; the D gene is possibly TRBD1 (5 bases). Germline V CDR1 and CDR2: SGHDT, YYEEEE. V dropped 2 bases and J dropped 1 base, with 9 bases sitting between them. The CDR3 runs 14 residues.

The V gene is TRBV28, the J gene TRBJ1-2; 7 positions match TRBD1. Germline CDR1 MDHEN, CDR2 SYDVKM. This CDR3 is 13 amino acids long. V lost 10 bases and J lost 3; bases outside the gene matches: 8. The CDR3 here is CATMRGRYYGYTF. In DNA form, the CDR3 reads TGTGCCACCATGAGGGGGCGATACTATGGCTACACCTTC.

The chain recombines TRBV19 with TRBJ1-5, with 7 bases matching TRBD1. In germline, CDR1 is LNHDA, CDR2 SQIVND (reference sequence). V dropped 1 base and J dropped 2; count of bases not matched to a gene: 5. CDR3 length: 16 residues. In DNA form, the CDR3 reads TGTGCCAGTAGTATAGGGGTTGACAGGGGCAATCAGCCCCAGCATTTT. Translation: CASSIGVDRGNQPQHF. The full variable domain, in which reference TRBV19 and TRBJ1-5 provide the parts outside the CDR3, is DGGITQSPKYLFRKEGQNVTLSCEQNLNHDAMYWYRQDPGQGLRLIYYSQIVNDFQKGDIAEGYSVSREKKESFPLTVTSAQKNPTAFYLCASSIGVDRGNQPQHFGDGTRLSIL.

The chain joins TRBV24-1 to TRBJ1-2, with TRBD1 matching 7 bases. The V gene's germline CDR1 is KGHDR and CDR2 SFDVKD. The V gene end was trimmed by 4 bases and the J gene end by 3 bases; junction bases not matched to a gene: 1. The CDR3 length is 13 residues. The CDR3, as DNA: TGTGCCACCAGTGAGGGACAGTACTATGGCTACACCTTC. Translating gives CATSEGQYYGYTF.

The chain couples TRBV28 to TRBJ2-2, with a tentative D call TRBD1 (6 bases). The CDR3 is made up of 15 amino acids. Trimming left V 3 bases short and J 2 bases short, with 10 bases between. The germline V gene has CDR1 MDHEN and CDR2 SYDVKM. In DNA, the CDR3 is TGTGCCAGCAGTTTCCGGGACACAAACACCGGGGAGCTGTTTTTT. Translating gives CASSFRDTNTGELFF.

This rearrangement joins TRBV4-1 to TRBJ1-1, with D tentatively TRBD1 (5 bases). The V end was cut by 4 bases, the J end by 0 bases, with 24 bases between. Germline V gene data show CDR1 as MGHRA and CDR2 as YSYEKL. The CDR3 totals 19 residues. The CDR3 region is CASSPRLGGVGAMNTEAFF. CDR3 bases: TGCGCCAGCAGCCCAAGATTGGGGGGTGTGGGAGCTATGAACACTGAAGCTTTCTTT.

This chain uses TRBV18 with TRBJ2-3; TRBD2 agrees at 13 bases. CDR1 KGHSH and CDR2 LQKENI come from the germline V gene. The CDR3 consists of 19 residues. Unmatched junction bases numbered 11, after V lost 4 bases and J lost 1 base. The CDR3, as DNA: TGTGCCAGCTCACACGGGGGACTAGCGGGGACTCCGCGCACAGATACGCAGTATTTT. Translated, it gives CASSHGGLAGTPRTDTQYF.

Concerning this clone: Compared with germline, one end of the junction differs, possibly owing to a read error. This chain uses TRBV7-9 with TRBJ1-4; the match to TRBD1 covers 8 bases. Germline-derived CDR1 and CDR2 are SEHNR and FQNEAQ (reference sequence). The CDR3 totals 16 residues. CDR3 protein: CVSSSFRTGTNEKLFF. Written as DNA, the CDR3 is TGTGTCAGCAGCTCCTTTAGGACAGGGACTAATGAAAAACTGTTTTTT.

The chain combines TRBV9 with TRBJ2-1, with D hard to call. The CDR3 is made up of 15 amino acids. The germline V gene encodes CDR1 SGDLS and CDR2 YYNGEE. Trimming removed 3 bases from V and 0 bases from J, with 10 bases in between. CDR3 sequence reads: CASSEHPSSYNEQFF. The DNA of the CDR3 is TGTGCCAGCAGCGAACACCCAAGCTCCTACAATGAGCAGTTCTTC. The variable domain in full, completed from reference TRBV9 and TRBJ2-1, reads DSGVTQTPKHLITATGQRVTLRCSPRSGDLSVYWYQQSLDQGLQFLIQYYNGEERAKGNILERFSAQQFPDLHSELNLSSLELGDSALYFCASSEHPSSYNEQFFGPGTRLTVL.

Notes on this clone: Other nucleotide sequences from this sample produce the same CDR3. V usage is TRBV6-5 and J usage is TRBJ1-1; no clear D gene. V lost 0 bases and J lost 2, with 4 bases in between. Per the germline V gene, CDR1 is MNHEY and CDR2 is SVGAGI. This CDR3 is 13 amino acids long. The CDR3 nucleotides are TGTGCCAGCAGTTACTCGAGAAACACTGAAGCTTTCTTT. Translation: CASSYSRNTEAFF.

This clone is a singleton in its sample. V is TRBV4-3 and J is TRBJ2-3; possibly TRBD2 for D (5 bases). Germline V lookup: CDR1 LGHNA, CDR2 YSLEER. V lost 0 bases and J 5 bases, leaving 12 bases between the germline ends. There are 15 residues in the CDR3. The chain's CDR3 is CASSQDMDSIDTQYF. The CDR3 DNA reads TGCGCCAGCAGCCAAGATATGGACTCAATAGATACGCAGTATTTT.

V gene TRBV4-2 combines with J gene TRBJ1-1; a possible D gene is TRBD1 (6 bases). Germline V gene lookup returns CDR1 LGHNA and CDR2 YNFKEQ. Between the trimmed V and J ends, which lost 2 bases and 7 bases, there was a span of 11 bases. This CDR3 has 13 residues. The chain's CDR3 is CASSQLEDSEAFF. Here the CDR3 DNA reads TGTGCCAGCAGCCAATTGGAGGACAGTGAAGCTTTCTTT.

The V gene is TRBV18, the J gene TRBJ2-2, with 8 bases that match TRBD1. The germline CDR1 and CDR2 sequences are KGHSH and LQKENI. The CDR3 is 16 residues long. V shed 0 bases, J shed 3 bases, and the junction held 3 bases outside the gene matches. CDR3 sequence: CASSPPNRGDTGELFF. In DNA, the CDR3 is TGTGCCAGCTCACCACCGAACAGGGGGGACACCGGGGAGCTGTTTTTT.

The chain employs TRBV7-2 and TRBJ1-5; D gene uncertain. V gave up 0 bases and J gave up 7 bases, with 13 bases separating them. The CDR3 has 15 amino acids. Germline values: CDR1 SGHTA, CDR2 FQGNSA. This CDR3 reads CASSLAYMSFQPQHF. The CDR3 DNA is TGTGCCAGCAGCTTAGCGTATATGAGTTTCCAGCCCCAGCATTTT.